The 10 T cell receptor beta chains listed next were all sequenced from one sample in a study of T-cell reconstitution after alpha-beta-depleted transplantation in children. Unique molecular identifiers were built into the TCRbeta library. TCRdb ran MiXCR on the PCR reads and lists one entry per CDR3 protein. Among approximately 400,000 distinct CDR3 sequences listed, about a tenth were seen once. The sequenced sample was PBMCs from the stem cell graft donor, obtained from the stem cell graft. These receptor sequences come from a human donor who donated a stem cell graft to a child with acute myeloid leukemia.

This clonotype was seen repeatedly, ten times or more. The chain uses TRBV20-1 and TRBJ2-5, with 9 bases identical to TRBD1. V shed 3 bases and J 5 bases; nucleotides not matched to a gene: 10. There are 15 residues in the CDR3. CDR1 and CDR2 (germline): DFQATT, SNEGSKA (reference sequence). The CDR3 nucleotides read TGCAGTGCTAGCGGAAACAGGGGGCGAAGGGAGACCCAGTACTTC. Its translation is CSASGNRGRRETQYF.

This clonotype appeared many times. V is TRBV29-1 and J is TRBJ2-1; TRBD2 agrees at 10 bases. The CDR3 contains 15 residues. Trimming removed 2 bases from V and 3 bases from J; junction bases left unmatched: 4. CDR1 and CDR2 from the germline V gene are SQVTM and ANQGSEA. In nucleotides, the CDR3 is TGCAGCGTTGAACCCCTAGCGGGGGACTACAATGAGCAGTTCTTC. This encodes CSVEPLAGDYNEQFF.

This chain connects TRBV7-8 to TRBJ1-5; D is ambiguous. Germline CDR1 is SGHVS and CDR2 is FQNEAQ. Between the trimmed V and J ends, which lost 7 bases and 5 bases, there was a span of 9 bases. The CDR3 consists of 12 residues. CDR3 region: CASTRGDQPQHF. The CDR3 DNA reads as TGTGCCAGCACGCGTGGCGATCAGCCCCAGCATTTT.

This clonotype has just a few counts. This chain joins TRBV5-1 and TRBJ2-5; 7 nucleotides agree with TRBD1. In germline, CDR1 is SGHRS, CDR2 YFSETQ. V shed 0 bases and J 4 bases; nucleotides not matched to a gene: 6. There are 15 residues in the CDR3. The CDR3 DNA follows: TGCGCCAGCAGCTTGGCTAAGGCAGGGGGAGAGACCCAGTACTTC. Encoded protein: CASSLAKAGGETQYF. Filled out from reference TRBV5-1 and TRBJ2-5, the complete variable domain reads KAGVTQTPRYLIKTRGQQVTLSCSPISGHRSVSWYQQTPGQGLQFLFEYFSETQRNKGNFPGRFSGRQFSNSRSEMNVSTLELGDSALYLCASSLAKAGGETQYFGPGTRLLVL.

This clonotype has a count of ten or more. The chain is built from TRBV7-9 and TRBJ2-1; D is unclear. V lost 4 bases and J 4 bases, leaving 5 bases between the germline ends. The V gene's germline CDR1 is SEHNR and CDR2 FQNEAQ (reference sequence). The CDR3 length is 12 residues. The CDR3 coding sequence is TGTGCCAGCAGCTGGGATTACAATGAGCAGTTCTTC. Its translation: CASSWDYNEQFF.

As concerns this clonotype: One end of the junction fails to match germline, which may point to a read error. This chain joins TRBV20-1 and TRBJ1-5; no definite D call. This CDR3 comprises 12 residues. CDR1 DFQATT and CDR2 SNEGSKA come from the germline V gene (reference sequence). CDR3 region: CSASGGNRPQHF. CDR3 DNA sequence: TGCAGTGCTAGTGGCGGGAATCGGCCCCAGCATTTT.

This rearrangement joins TRBV12-3 or TRBV12-4 to TRBJ2-2, with a weak D call TRBD1 (5 bases). V was shortened by 3 bases and J by 5 bases, with 10 bases between the two germline ends. The CDR3 covers 14 residues. The CDR3 is CASSFSGRTGELFF. The CDR3 DNA reads TGTGCCAGCAGTTTCTCAGGGCGGACCGGGGAGCTGTTTTTT.

J is TRBJ2-2 and V is TRBV25-1; TRBD2 matches 9 bases. After removal of 3 bases from V and 3 bases from J, the junction contained 5 bases not matched to a gene. Germline lookup yields CDR1 MGHDK and CDR2 SYGVNS. CDR3 size: 16 residues. CDR3 sequence: CASSDRAGGYTGELFF. The CDR3, as DNA: TGTGCCAGCAGTGACCGAGCGGGGGGATACACCGGGGAGCTGTTTTTT.

The sample holds a few counts of this clonotype. The chain has TRBV7-8 and TRBJ2-1; D remains unclear. The CDR3 runs to 16 residues. V lost 5 bases and J 9 bases, leaving 23 bases between the germline ends. Germline V lookup: CDR1 SGHVS, CDR2 FQNEAQ. The CDR3 spells CASSQLNPTSSGEQFF. In DNA, the CDR3 is TGTGCCAGCAGCCAACTAAACCCGACTTCTTCGGGTGAGCAGTTCTTC.

This clonotype has more than one count but fewer than ten. The gene calls are TRBV11-1 and TRBJ2-1, with 16 bases matching TRBD2. CDR1 is SGHAT and CDR2 is FQDESV in the germline V gene (reference sequence). The CDR3 is made up of 19 amino acids. V was pared by 5 bases and J by 3 bases, with 10 bases of the junction left unmatched. CDR3 bases: TGTGCCAGCAGCCCGCTTACGGGACTAGCGGGAGGGTACTACAATGAGCAGTTCTTC. Its translation: CASSPLTGLAGGYYNEQFF.